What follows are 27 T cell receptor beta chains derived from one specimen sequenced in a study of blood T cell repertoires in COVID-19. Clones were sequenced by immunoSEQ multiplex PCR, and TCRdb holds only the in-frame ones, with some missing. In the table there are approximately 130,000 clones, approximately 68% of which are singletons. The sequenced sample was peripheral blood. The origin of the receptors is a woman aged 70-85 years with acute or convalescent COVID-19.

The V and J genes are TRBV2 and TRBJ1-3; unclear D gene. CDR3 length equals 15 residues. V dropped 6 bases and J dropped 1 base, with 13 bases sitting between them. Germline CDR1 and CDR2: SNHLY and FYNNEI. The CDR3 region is CASSAAPWSGNTIYF. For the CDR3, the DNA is TGTGCCAGCAGCGCGGCTCCCTGGTCTGGAAACACCATATATTTT.

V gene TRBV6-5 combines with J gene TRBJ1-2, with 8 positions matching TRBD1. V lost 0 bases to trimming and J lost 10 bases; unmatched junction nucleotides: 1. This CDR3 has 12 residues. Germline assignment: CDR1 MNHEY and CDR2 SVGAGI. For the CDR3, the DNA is TGTGCCAGCAGTTACTCGACAGGGGACTACACCTTC. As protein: CASSYSTGDYTF.

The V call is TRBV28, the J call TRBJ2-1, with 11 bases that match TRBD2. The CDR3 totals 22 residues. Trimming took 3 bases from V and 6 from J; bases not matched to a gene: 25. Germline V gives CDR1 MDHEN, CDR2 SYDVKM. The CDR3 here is CASSFPGLGLAGGQTRFNEQFF. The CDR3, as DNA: TGTGCCAGCAGTTTTCCAGGGCTAGGGCTAGCGGGAGGACAGACCAGATTCAATGAGCAGTTCTTC.

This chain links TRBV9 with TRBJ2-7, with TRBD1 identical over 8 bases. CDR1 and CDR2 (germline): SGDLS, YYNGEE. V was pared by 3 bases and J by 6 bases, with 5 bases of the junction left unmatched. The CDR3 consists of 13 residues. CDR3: CASSGTGRGEQYF. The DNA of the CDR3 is TGTGCCAGCAGCGGGACAGGGCGCGGCGAGCAGTACTTC.

Here the CDR3 reads CASSLITSTGTENQPQHF. DNA of the CDR3: TGTGCCAGCAGTCTTATCACCTCAACCGGGACAGAAAATCAGCCCCAGCATTTT. The V call is TRBV28, the J call TRBJ1-5; 7 bases are shared with TRBD1. The CDR3 spans 18 residues. Looked up from germline, CDR1 is MDHEN and CDR2 is SYDVKM. The V segment lost 5 bases and the J segment 4 bases; nucleotides outside the gene matches: 17.

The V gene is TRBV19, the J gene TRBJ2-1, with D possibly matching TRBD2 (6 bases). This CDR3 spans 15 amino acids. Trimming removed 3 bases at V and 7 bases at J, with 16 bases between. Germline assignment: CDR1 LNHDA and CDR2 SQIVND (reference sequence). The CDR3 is CASSMWGVGVNEQFF. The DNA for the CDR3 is TGTGCCAGTAGTATGTGGGGGGTAGGGGTAAATGAGCAGTTCTTC.

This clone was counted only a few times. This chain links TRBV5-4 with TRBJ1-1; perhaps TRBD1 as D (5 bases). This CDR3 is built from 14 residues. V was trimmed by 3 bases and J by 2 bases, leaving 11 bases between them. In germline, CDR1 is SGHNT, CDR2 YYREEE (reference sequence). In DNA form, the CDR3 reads TGTGCCAGCAGCTATTGGGGGGTTAACACTGAAGCTTTCTTT. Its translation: CASSYWGVNTEAFF.

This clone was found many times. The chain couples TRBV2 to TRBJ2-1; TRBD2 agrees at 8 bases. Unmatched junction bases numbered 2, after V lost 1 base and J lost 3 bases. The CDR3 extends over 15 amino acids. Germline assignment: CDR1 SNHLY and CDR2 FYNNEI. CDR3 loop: CASSEVGTSYNEQFF. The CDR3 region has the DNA TGTGCCAGCAGTGAAGTGGGGACTAGCTACAATGAGCAGTTCTTC.

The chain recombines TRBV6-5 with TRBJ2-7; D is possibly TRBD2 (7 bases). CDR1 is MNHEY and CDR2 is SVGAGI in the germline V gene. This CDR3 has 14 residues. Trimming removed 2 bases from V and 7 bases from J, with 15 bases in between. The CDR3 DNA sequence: TGTGCCAGCAGTTACGGCCAGGGAGGGGGGGAGCAGTACTTC. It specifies CASSYGQGGGEQYF.

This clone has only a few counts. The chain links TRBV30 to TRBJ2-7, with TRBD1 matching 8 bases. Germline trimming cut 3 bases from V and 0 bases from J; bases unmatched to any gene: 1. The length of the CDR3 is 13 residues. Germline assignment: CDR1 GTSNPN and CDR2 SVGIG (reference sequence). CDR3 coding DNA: TGTGCCTGGAGCGGGACAGGCTCCTACGAGCAGTACTTC. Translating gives CAWSGTGSYEQYF.

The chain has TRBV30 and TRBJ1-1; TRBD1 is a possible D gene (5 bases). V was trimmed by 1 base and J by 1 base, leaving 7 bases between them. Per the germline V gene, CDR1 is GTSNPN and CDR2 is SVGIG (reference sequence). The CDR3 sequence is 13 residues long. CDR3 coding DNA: TGTGCCTGGAGTGCACAGGCGAACACTGAAGCTTTCTTT. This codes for CAWSAQANTEAFF.

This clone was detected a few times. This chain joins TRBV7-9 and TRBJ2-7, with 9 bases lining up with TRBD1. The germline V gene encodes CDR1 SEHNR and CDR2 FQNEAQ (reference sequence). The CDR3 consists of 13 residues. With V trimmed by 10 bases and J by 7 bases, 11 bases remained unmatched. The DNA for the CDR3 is TGTGCCACAAACCGGGACAGGGAGGAGGAGCAGTACTTC. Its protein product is CATNRDREEEQYF.

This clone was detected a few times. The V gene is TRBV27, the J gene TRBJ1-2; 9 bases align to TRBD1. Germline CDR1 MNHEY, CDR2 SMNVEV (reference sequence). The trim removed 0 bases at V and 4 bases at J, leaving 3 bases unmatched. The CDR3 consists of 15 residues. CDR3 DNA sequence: TGTGCCAGCAGTTTATCGGGACAGGGATTCTATGGCTACACCTTC. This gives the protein CASSLSGQGFYGYTF.

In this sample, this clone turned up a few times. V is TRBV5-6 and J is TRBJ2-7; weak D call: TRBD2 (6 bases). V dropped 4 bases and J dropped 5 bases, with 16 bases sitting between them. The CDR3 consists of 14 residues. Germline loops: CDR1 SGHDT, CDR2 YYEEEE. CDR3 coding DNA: TGTGCCAGCAGCCGGCGGGGACGCCTAGACGAGCAGTACTTC. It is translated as CASSRRGRLDEQYF.

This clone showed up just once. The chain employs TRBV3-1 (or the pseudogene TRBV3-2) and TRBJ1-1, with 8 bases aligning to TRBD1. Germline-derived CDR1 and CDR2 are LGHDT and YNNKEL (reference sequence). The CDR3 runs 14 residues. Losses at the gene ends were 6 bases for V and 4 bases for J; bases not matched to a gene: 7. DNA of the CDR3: TGTGCCAGCAGAACGACAGGGGACGGCACTGAAGCTTTCTTT. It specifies CASRTTGDGTEAFF.

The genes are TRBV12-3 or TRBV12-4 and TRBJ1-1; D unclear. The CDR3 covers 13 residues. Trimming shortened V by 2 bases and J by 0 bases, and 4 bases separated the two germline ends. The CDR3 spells CASSLSVNTEAFF. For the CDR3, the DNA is TGTGCCAGCAGTTTATCCGTGAACACTGAAGCTTTCTTT.

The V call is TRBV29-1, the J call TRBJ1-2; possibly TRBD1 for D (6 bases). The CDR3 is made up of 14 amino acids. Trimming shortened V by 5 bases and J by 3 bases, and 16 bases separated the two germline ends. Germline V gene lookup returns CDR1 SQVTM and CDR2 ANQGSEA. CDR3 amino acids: CSVTGSGVDYGYTF. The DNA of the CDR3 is TGCAGCGTTACAGGGTCAGGGGTTGACTATGGCTACACCTTC.

CDR3 in amino acids: CASARRATNEKLFF. The CDR3 nucleotides read TGTGCCAGTGCTAGACGGGCAACTAATGAAAAACTGTTTTTT. J is TRBJ1-4 and V is TRBV19; D remains unclear. V was trimmed by 8 bases and J by 0 bases, leaving 10 bases between them. This CDR3 is built from 14 residues. Germline CDR1 is LNHDA and CDR2 is SQIVND (reference sequence).

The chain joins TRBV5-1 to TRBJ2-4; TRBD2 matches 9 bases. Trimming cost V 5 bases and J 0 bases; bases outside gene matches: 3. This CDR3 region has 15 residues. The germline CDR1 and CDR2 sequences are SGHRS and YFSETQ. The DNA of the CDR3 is TGCGCCAGCAGTAATAGCGGGGGAGCCAAAAACATTCAGTACTTC. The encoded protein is CASSNSGGAKNIQYF.

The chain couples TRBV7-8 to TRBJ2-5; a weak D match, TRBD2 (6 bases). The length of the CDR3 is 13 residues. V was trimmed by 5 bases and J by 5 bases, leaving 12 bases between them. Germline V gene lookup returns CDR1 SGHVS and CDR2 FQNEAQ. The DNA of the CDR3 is TGTGCCAGCAGCAAGGCGGGGAGGGAGACCCAGTACTTC. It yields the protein CASSKAGRETQYF.

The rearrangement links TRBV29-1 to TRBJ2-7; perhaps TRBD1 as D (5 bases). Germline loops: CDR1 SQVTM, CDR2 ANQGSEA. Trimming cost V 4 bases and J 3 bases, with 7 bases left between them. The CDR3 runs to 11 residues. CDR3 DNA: TGCAGCGTTGGACAGAGCTACGAGCAGTACTTC. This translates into CSVGQSYEQYF.

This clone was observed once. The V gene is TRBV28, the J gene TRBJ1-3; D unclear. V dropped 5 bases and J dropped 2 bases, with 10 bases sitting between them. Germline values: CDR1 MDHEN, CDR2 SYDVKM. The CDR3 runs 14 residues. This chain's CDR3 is CASSPQTPGNTIYF. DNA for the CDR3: TGTGCCAGCAGTCCCCAGACTCCTGGAAACACCATATATTTT.

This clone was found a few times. The CDR3 DNA reads as TGTGCCAGCACCCCGATCGGGGGGGCGAACACTGAAGCTTTCTTT. It translates to CASTPIGGANTEAFF. The V and J genes are TRBV27 and TRBJ1-1, with D perhaps TRBD1 (6 bases). Germline V CDR1 and CDR2: MNHEY, SMNVEV (reference sequence). Deletions cut 7 bases from V and 1 base from J, with 16 bases between. The CDR3 is made up of 15 amino acids.

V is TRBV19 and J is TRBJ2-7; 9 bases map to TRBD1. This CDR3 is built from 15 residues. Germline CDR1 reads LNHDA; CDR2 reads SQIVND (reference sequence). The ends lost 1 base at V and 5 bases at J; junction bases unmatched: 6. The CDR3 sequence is CASSIGGQGFNEQYF. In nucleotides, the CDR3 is TGTGCCAGTAGTATAGGGGGACAGGGTTTCAACGAGCAGTACTTC. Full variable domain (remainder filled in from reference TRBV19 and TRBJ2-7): DGGITQSPKYLFRKEGQNVTLSCEQNLNHDAMYWYRQDPGQGLRLIYYSQIVNDFQKGDIAEGYSVSREKKESFPLTVTSAQKNPTAFYLCASSIGGQGFNEQYFGPGTRLTVT.

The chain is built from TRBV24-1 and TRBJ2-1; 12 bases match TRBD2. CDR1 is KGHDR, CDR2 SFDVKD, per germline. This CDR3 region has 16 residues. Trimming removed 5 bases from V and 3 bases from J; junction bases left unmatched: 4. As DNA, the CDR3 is TGTGCCACCAGTGGGCGGACTAGCGGGGTCTACAATGAGCAGTTCTTC. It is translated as CATSGRTSGVYNEQFF.

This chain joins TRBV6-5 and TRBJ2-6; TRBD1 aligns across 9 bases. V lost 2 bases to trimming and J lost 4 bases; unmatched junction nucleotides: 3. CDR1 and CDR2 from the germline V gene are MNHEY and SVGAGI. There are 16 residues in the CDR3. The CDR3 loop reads CASSYGTGTGANVLTF. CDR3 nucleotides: TGTGCCAGCAGTTACGGGACAGGGACCGGGGCCAACGTCCTGACTTTC.

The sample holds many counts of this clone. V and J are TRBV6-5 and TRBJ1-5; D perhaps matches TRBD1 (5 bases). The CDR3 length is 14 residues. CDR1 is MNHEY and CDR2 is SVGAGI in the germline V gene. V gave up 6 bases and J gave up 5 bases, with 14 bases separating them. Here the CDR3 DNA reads TGTGCCAGCAGATCGGGATGGGGGGATCAGCCCCAGCATTTT. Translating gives CASRSGWGDQPQHF.